These 20 T cell receptor beta chains came from one sample sequenced in a study of blood T cell repertoires in COVID-19. Generated by immunoSEQ multiplex PCR, the TCRdb table keeps only in-frame clones and is missing some. The sample has about 98,000 clones, 82% seen once. The sample consisted of peripheral blood. These receptors were taken from an elderly man with acute or convalescent COVID-19.

The chain joins TRBV28 to TRBJ2-5; D is unresolved. From germline, CDR1 is MDHEN and CDR2 SYDVKM. V was cut by 2 bases and J by 5 bases, with 6 bases left in between. This CDR3 is 12 amino acids long. The CDR3 region is CASSLGVETQYF. DNA for the CDR3: TGTGCCAGCAGTTTAGGAGTTGAGACCCAGTACTTC.

The chain combines TRBV7-9 with TRBJ1-2; 8 bases map to TRBD1. CDR1 SEHNR and CDR2 FQNEAQ come from the germline V gene (reference sequence). The V segment lost 4 bases and the J segment 1 base; nucleotides outside the gene matches: 2. The CDR3 sequence is 14 residues long. The CDR3: CASSSTGVNYGYTF. The CDR3, as DNA: TGTGCCAGCAGCTCGACAGGGGTTAACTATGGCTACACCTTC. Filled out from reference TRBV7-9 and TRBJ1-2, the complete variable domain reads DTGVSQNPRHKITKRGQNVTFRCDPISEHNRLYWYRQTLGQGPEFLTYFQNEAQLEKSRLLSDRFSAERPKGSFSTLEIQRTEQGDSAMYLCASSSTGVNYGYTFGSGTRLTVV.

To note about this clone: Other DNA variants within this sample encode the same CDR3. The chain links TRBV7-2 to TRBJ1-5; perhaps TRBD1 as D (5 bases). The V gene lost 3 bases and the J gene lost 3 bases, with 12 bases spanning the gap. Germline lookup yields CDR1 SGHTA and CDR2 FQGNSA. CDR3 size: 15 residues. In DNA form, the CDR3 reads TGTGCCAGCAGCTTGGTCGGGGGGTTCAATCAGCCCCAGCATTTT. Translating it yields CASSLVGGFNQPQHF.

This clone occurred a few times. The chain is built from TRBV7-8 and TRBJ2-7; 10 bases map to TRBD1. J lost 2 bases, V lost 5 bases, and 12 bases had no gene match. This CDR3 is built from 17 residues. From germline, CDR1 is SGHVS and CDR2 FQNEAQ. The CDR3 DNA sequence: TGTGCCAGCAGCGATCCGGGACAGGGGACCGCGGCCTACGAGCAGTACTTC. Translating gives CASSDPGQGTAAYEQYF.

This CDR3 reads CASSLPGQNNNEQFF. CDR3 DNA sequence: TGTGCCAGCAGCTTACCGGGACAGAACAACAATGAGCAGTTCTTC. This chain connects TRBV7-9 to TRBJ2-1; 7 bases align to TRBD1. The CDR3 has 15 amino acids. J was trimmed by 5 bases and V by 2 bases; bases with no gene match: 6. Germline-derived CDR1 and CDR2 are SEHNR and FQNEAQ (reference sequence).

The chain recombines TRBV5-3 with TRBJ1-5, with TRBD1 identical over 9 bases. TRBV5-3 is marked as an open reading frame, function uncertain. With 0 bases clipped from V and 1 base from J, the junction kept 8 bases outside the gene matches. This CDR3 is 18 amino acids long. The CDR3: CARSLGDRAIWSNQPQHF. The CDR3 coding sequence is TGTGCCAGAAGCTTGGGGGACAGGGCAATCTGGAGCAATCAGCCCCAGCATTTT.

The table lists this clone with a few counts. The genes are TRBV27 and TRBJ1-5, with unresolved D. The CDR3 runs to 15 residues. Trimming shortened V by 0 bases and J by 3 bases, and 9 bases separated the two germline ends. From germline, CDR1 is MNHEY and CDR2 SMNVEV (reference sequence). CDR3 sequence reads: CASSLSLNFNQPQHF. The CDR3 DNA sequence: TGTGCCAGCAGTTTATCGTTAAACTTCAATCAGCCCCAGCATTTT.

Remarks on this clone: Other DNA sequences in the same sample also yield this CDR3. The chain has TRBV2 and TRBJ1-2; no firm D call. With 7 bases removed from V and 0 bases from J, the gap between germline ends came to 6 bases. Germline V gene data show CDR1 as SNHLY and CDR2 as FYNNEI. The CDR3 runs to 12 residues. The CDR3 protein is CASKESNYGYTF. CDR3 DNA sequence: TGTGCCAGCAAGGAGTCTAACTATGGCTACACCTTC. Full variable domain (remainder filled in from reference TRBV2 and TRBJ1-2): EPEVTQTPSHQVTQMGQEVILRCVPISNHLYFYWYRQILGQKVEFLVSFYNNEISEKSEIFDDQFSVERPDGSNFTLKIRSTKLEDSAMYFCASKESNYGYTFGSGTRLTVV.

This sequence joins TRBV27 and TRBJ1-6; tentative D call: TRBD1 (5 bases). The V end lost 3 bases, the J end lost 6 bases, and 9 bases lay between the germline ends. The CDR3 is made up of 14 amino acids. Germline V CDR1 and CDR2: MNHEY, SMNVEV (reference sequence). CDR3 region: CASSFDRSNSPLHF. Written as DNA, the CDR3 is TGTGCCAGCAGTTTCGACAGATCTAATTCACCCCTCCACTTT.

V and J are TRBV5-4 and TRBJ2-2, with 8 positions matching TRBD2. The CDR3 sequence is 16 residues long. Germline trimming cut 0 bases from V and 3 bases from J; bases unmatched to any gene: 4. CDR1 is SGHNT and CDR2 is YYREEE in the germline V gene (reference sequence). The CDR3 reads CASSLDAGGDTGELFF. The CDR3 DNA reads TGTGCCAGCAGCTTGGATGCGGGGGGCGACACCGGGGAGCTGTTTTTT.

V gene TRBV5-1 combines with J gene TRBJ1-1, with 7 bases lining up with TRBD1. V shed 5 bases and J 5 bases; nucleotides not matched to a gene: 6. This CDR3 spans 13 amino acids. Germline CDR1 is SGHRS and CDR2 is YFSETQ. CDR3 nucleotide sequence: TGCGCCAGCAGGAGACAGGGTAGGACTGAAGCTTTCTTT. It codes for CASRRQGRTEAFF.

V gene TRBV19 combines with J gene TRBJ2-1; D is unclear. This CDR3 comprises 12 residues. V was clipped by 0 bases and J by 7 bases, with 4 bases between them. Germline V gene data show CDR1 as LNHDA and CDR2 as SQIVND (reference sequence). CDR3 residues: CASSIERNEQFF. CDR3 bases: TGTGCCAGTAGTATAGAGAGAAATGAGCAGTTCTTC.

The chain joins TRBV2 to TRBJ2-7; 8 nucleotides line up with TRBD1. Trimming removed 5 bases from V and 5 bases from J; junction bases left unmatched: 8. Per the germline V gene, CDR1 is SNHLY and CDR2 is FYNNEI. CDR3 size: 14 residues. The CDR3: CASSRQGLGNEQYF. CDR3 sequence (DNA): TGTGCCAGCAGTAGACAGGGGCTCGGGAACGAGCAGTACTTC.

This clone was found a few times. This chain joins TRBV6-5 and TRBJ1-1; no clear D gene. The ends were cut back, 2 bases at V and 2 bases at J, with 6 bases in the middle. This CDR3 has 13 amino acids. Germline assignment: CDR1 MNHEY and CDR2 SVGAGI. CDR3 in amino acids: CASSYGSNTEAFF. The CDR3 DNA reads as TGTGCCAGCAGTTACGGGAGCAACACTGAAGCTTTCTTT.

This chain connects TRBV10-3 to TRBJ2-7, with a weak D call TRBD1 (6 bases). CDR1 ENHRY and CDR2 SYGVKD come from the germline V gene. The V end was cut by 3 bases, the J end by 0 bases, with 12 bases between. This CDR3 spans 15 amino acids. CDR3 sequence reads: CAISDRGASSYEQYF. In nucleotides, the CDR3 is TGTGCCATCAGTGACAGGGGTGCGAGCTCCTACGAGCAGTACTTC.

The V and J genes are TRBV12-3 or TRBV12-4 and TRBJ1-5; weak D call: TRBD1 (5 bases). V was trimmed by 6 bases and J by 5 bases, leaving 11 bases between them. This CDR3 region has 13 residues. The CDR3 DNA reads as TGTGCCAGCAGACTGGGAGGGGATCAGCCCCAGCATTTT. Its translation is CASRLGGDQPQHF.

The chain has TRBV7-2 and TRBJ1-2; no clear D. The CDR3 sequence is 13 residues long. Germline V gives CDR1 SGHTA, CDR2 FQGNSA. V was pared by 3 bases and J by 4 bases, with 9 bases between. CDR3 sequence (DNA): TGTGCCAGCAGCTTGCAGAGGTCCTATGGCTACACCTTC. Its protein product is CASSLQRSYGYTF.

V usage is TRBV7-8 and J usage is TRBJ1-5; possibly TRBD1 for D (5 bases). The CDR3 is made up of 16 amino acids. V lost 1 base and J 1 base, leaving 11 bases between the germline ends. Germline V gene data show CDR1 as SGHVS and CDR2 as FQNEAQ. CDR3 in DNA: TGTGCCAGCAGCTTAGAGGGGTCGTGGAGCAATCAGCCCCAGCATTTT. Encoded protein: CASSLEGSWSNQPQHF. The full variable domain, rest sourced from reference TRBV7-8 and TRBJ1-5, is GAGVSQSPRYKVAKRGQDVALRCDPISGHVSLFWYQQALGQGPEFLTYFQNEAQLDKSGLPSDRFFAERPEGSVSTLKIQRTQQEDSAVYLCASSLEGSWSNQPQHFGDGTRLSIL.

CDR3: CASSLVGYEQYF. The CDR3 DNA reads as TGTGCCAGCAGTTTAGTCGGTTACGAGCAGTACTTC. The chain employs TRBV6-2 or TRBV6-3 and TRBJ2-7, with D unresolved. The germline V and J ends were trimmed by 4 bases and 4 bases, with 8 bases remaining between them. The germline gives CDR1 MNHEY, CDR2 SVGEGT. The CDR3 has 12 amino acids.

The chain has TRBV10-3 and TRBJ2-7; no clear D gene. Trimming removed 0 bases from V and 1 base from J, with 13 bases in between. Germline CDR1 reads ENHRY; CDR2 reads SYGVKD. The CDR3 loop spans 16 amino acids. The CDR3 protein is CAISESITAASYEQYF. The CDR3 DNA follows: TGTGCCATCAGTGAGTCTATTACCGCGGCGTCCTACGAGCAGTACTTC.